What follows is one TCR beta chain and its context. Its antigen is not yet known. The sample holds no much larger clone one base away, and base qualities are not on file. Healthy HIV-negative adults with no recently reported acute infections or vaccinations were included as donors. Every donor was a Caucasian adult living in Nashville, Tennessee, USA. CD4+ T cells were enriched through magnetic negative selection, after which naive cells were positively selected on CD45RA and the remaining negative fraction served as the memory subset. Blood was collected by leukapheresis, and PBMCs were isolated by Ficoll-Histopaque density gradient centrifugation and then cryopreserved in liquid nitrogen vapor phase. Analytical flow cytometry was used to check the purity and quantity of every magnetically sorted T cell population. From each sorted fraction, genomic DNA was isolated and quantified by UV absorbance on a Nanodrop 2000c.

This record belongs to a study of shared clonotypes between healthy human individuals (dated by TCRdb to about 2020). As for the study more broadly: The cohort comprised a couple of women and a few men aged 18 to 49 years. For each donor, three plates each were used for CD4 naive and CD4 memory, two plates were used for CD8 naive, and one plate was used for CD8 memory. Blood TCR repertoires of roughly 5 healthy adults were deeply sequenced to estimate repertoire size and the extent of clonotype sharing between individuals. To increase sequencing depth and limit assay-specific biases, different laboratories used diverse techniques to prepare libraries and sequence TCR repertoires. Per donor, leukapheresis produced somewhere between about 0.9 and 9 billion PBMCs.

The trim is 1 base for V and 9 bases for J, with a gap of 16 bases between the germline ends. The germline V gene supplies CDR1 MNHNS and CDR2 SASEGT. Measured from the cysteine to the phenylalanine, the CDR3 is 15 residues long. The entry retains the CDR3 DNA only, 45 bases that are in frame from base 1. Using the deep immunoSEQ assay, multiplex PCR amplified TCR CDR3 regions from genomic DNA. Genomic DNA extracted from each cell subset was distributed evenly over all wells of several immunoSEQ 96-well plates, and each plate served as one replicate. For sorted subsets, approximately 0.2 ug of genomic DNA, equivalent to some 33,000 T cell genomes, went into each replicate PCR. The purified libraries were quantified using a Qubit 3.0 fluorometer, sized with a Bioanalyzer 2100, and then quantified again using the KAPA Library Quantification kit. Every immunoSEQ 96-well plate was sequenced on a dedicated single-read 150-cycle Illumina NextSeq 550 flow cell. On the authors' methods: Because the immunoSEQ output included only junctional sequences and no quality scores, the filtering could not be the same as the filtering used for full-length reads. Sequences were annotated with PyIR, a Python wrapper for IgBLAST v1.9, using IMGT germline references to assign V/J genes and CDR3. Reads were filtered out if the reads had weak V/J assignments (E-value above 1e-6), no CDR3, stop codons, out-of-frame junctions, or ambiguous translated residues. A V3J clonotype was defined by an identical inferred V gene, J gene, and CDR3 amino acid sequence. To compute the percentage overlap between repertoires, the number of shared unique clonotypes was divided by the size of the smaller repertoire. Richness of each repertoire was evaluated using RTK rarefaction, the Chao1 estimator, and Recon v2.1 estimates of unobserved clonotypes. OLGA was used to compute generation probabilities for all TCRbeta clonotypes that the gDNA method yielded from several donors. What TCRdb holds here is the immuneACCESS table cut down to in-frame rearrangements. Part of the clones is not present; checked against another copy, under half of the missing clones reflect an unresolved V gene, and the others are unexplained. Clone size and V and J calls were adopted from that table, with D and trimming inferred from the DNA. Present in this sample are around 1 million clones, about 80% of which were seen just once. Of the sample, approximately 1.5% is held by the ten largest clones.

Results the study describes overall, beyond this receptor: Pairwise subsampling indicated that sequencing depth was expected to affect the degree of clonotype sharing among donors. Sampling was limited to blood, and TCR repertoires in tissue likely differ from TCR repertoires in blood. Compared with non-shared clonotypes, the clonotypes found in all four sorted-subset donors had higher generation probabilities. Around 5% of naive CD4, around 3.6% of naive CD8, 2.3% of memory CD4, and over 0.35% of memory CD8 clonotypes were shared across four donors. Even with the large sequencing depth, rarefaction of the sorted-subset datasets indicated that sequencing was incomplete. The small number of donors limited the genetic and exposure-history diversity represented. Naive subsets generally had larger estimated clonotype richness than memory subsets did.

Sequencing input: memory CD4+ T cells sorted from blood. The sample's cell subset or site, from its label and the paper: CD45RA-negative fraction. This clonotype was sampled from a man between 18 and 29 years old in good health. This chain joins TRBV6-1 to TRBJ1-5, with no confident D gene call. The DNA reads TGTGCCAGCAGTGAAGGATCAACCGCCCGCCGGCCCCAGCATTTT. It translates to CASSEGSTARRPQHF.